The 13 T cell receptor beta chains in this list originate from one sample, sequenced in a study of T cells in Graves' hyperthyroidism and ophthalmopathy. Researchers amplified the TCR beta CDR3 regions from RNA transcripts. Carried out on the TCR CDR3, a first-round RT-PCR used the HTBI primer set. One entry per CDR3 protein results from TCRdb running MiXCR on the multiplex PCR reads. Of around 300,000 distinct CDR3 sequences in the sample, over 11% were seen once. The sample taken for sequencing was blood. The receptor set was obtained from a woman under 40 with Graves' hyperthyroidism.

Many counts were recorded for this clonotype. The V and J genes are TRBV7-9 and TRBJ1-2, with D unresolved. CDR3 length equals 15 residues. CDR1 is SEHNR, CDR2 FQNEAQ, per germline (reference sequence). Between the trimmed V and J ends, which lost 1 base and 8 bases, there was a span of 17 bases. The CDR3 DNA follows: TGTGCCAGCAGCTTAGACCCCGGGCTTCAAGGAGGCTACACCTTC. This translates into CASSLDPGLQGGYTF. Together with reference TRBV7-9 and TRBJ1-2, the CDR3 gives the full variable domain: DTGVSQNPRHKITKRGQNVTFRCDPISEHNRLYWYRQTLGQGPEFLTYFQNEAQLEKSRLLSDRFSAERPKGSFSTLEIQRTEQGDSAMYLCASSLDPGLQGGYTFGSGTRLTVV.

This clonotype appeared a few times. This chain links TRBV6-1 with TRBJ2-3; TRBD2 aligns across 8 bases. Germline lookup yields CDR1 MNHNS and CDR2 SASEGT. V was clipped by 6 bases and J by 5 bases; unmatched bases: 13. The CDR3 spans 16 residues. The CDR3: CASRILAGSQVDTQYF. The CDR3 nucleotides are TGTGCCAGCAGAATCCTAGCGGGCTCCCAGGTAGATACGCAGTATTTT.

The J gene is TRBJ2-2, the V gene TRBV19, with 9 bases that match TRBD2. V was clipped by 3 bases and J by 3 bases; unmatched bases: 11. This CDR3 contains 18 residues. Germline V gene sequence: CDR1 LNHDA, CDR2 SQIVND (reference sequence). The CDR3 is CASSILIAGDRDTGELFF. The CDR3, as DNA: TGTGCCAGTAGTATCCTAATAGCGGGAGATCGGGACACCGGGGAGCTGTTTTTT. Supplemented by reference TRBV19 and TRBJ2-2, the full variable domain reads DGGITQSPKYLFRKEGQNVTLSCEQNLNHDAMYWYRQDPGQGLRLIYYSQIVNDFQKGDIAEGYSVSREKKESFPLTVTSAQKNPTAFYLCASSILIAGDRDTGELFFGEGSRLTVL.

This chain links TRBV11-1 with TRBJ2-1; the match to TRBD2 covers 9 bases. The germline V gene encodes CDR1 SGHAT and CDR2 FQDESV (reference sequence). The CDR3 covers 17 residues. V shed 5 bases and J 2 bases; nucleotides not matched to a gene: 10. The CDR3 loop reads CASSKHRRGGPYNEQFF. CDR3 coding DNA: TGTGCCAGCAGCAAACACAGGCGGGGGGGGCCCTACAATGAGCAGTTCTTC.

This clonotype was detected many times. CDR3 coding DNA: TGTGCCAGCAGTTTCCGACGGTCTCTGATGAATGAAAAACTGTTTTTT. This gives the protein CASSFRRSLMNEKLFF. This chain uses TRBV6-1 with TRBJ1-4, with unresolved D. The CDR3 loop spans 16 amino acids. Germline CDR1 and CDR2: MNHNS and SASEGT. The V and J ends lost 5 bases and 5 bases respectively, with 18 bases between them.

This clonotype occurred once. The chain links TRBV9 to TRBJ2-3; D remains ambiguous. The CDR3 runs to 16 residues. V was cut by 4 bases and J by 6 bases, with 21 bases left in between. In germline, CDR1 is SGDLS, CDR2 YYNGEE. The DNA of the CDR3 is TGTGCCAGCAGCCCCGCCTTCGCGGTCACTATGGATACGCAGTATTTT. It is translated as CASSPAFAVTMDTQYF.

This clonotype was recorded many times. The chain couples TRBV28 to TRBJ2-7; TRBD2 might be the D (5 bases). Trimming removed 3 bases at V and 4 bases at J, with 10 bases between. The CDR3 contains 13 residues. CDR1 is MDHEN, CDR2 SYDVKM, per germline. CDR3 sequence (DNA): TGTGCCAGCAGTTTGGCTAGCCGGTACGAGCAGTACTTC. Translation gives CASSLASRYEQYF.

The gene calls are TRBV12-3 or TRBV12-4 and TRBJ1-6; no clear D. The V gene lost 3 bases and the J gene lost 8 bases, with 8 bases spanning the gap. The CDR3 is 13 residues long. The CDR3 spells CASSLRPHSPLHF. CDR3 coding DNA: TGTGCCAGCAGTTTGCGCCCTCATTCACCCCTCCACTTT.

The chain joins TRBV6-5 to TRBJ2-1; 10 nucleotides line up with TRBD2. The germline gives CDR1 MNHEY, CDR2 SVGAGI. The V gene end was trimmed by 4 bases and the J gene end by 6 bases; junction bases not matched to a gene: 6. The CDR3 consists of 15 residues. The DNA of the CDR3 is TGTGCCAGCAGTTTTTTACCTAGCGGGAGCAATGAGCAGTTCTTC. Amino acids: CASSFLPSGSNEQFF.

This clonotype was detected ten times or more. The rearrangement uses TRBV20-1 and TRBJ2-5, with D maybe TRBD1 (7 bases). Trimming left V 4 bases short and J 5 bases short, with 14 bases between. The length of the CDR3 is 13 residues. From germline, CDR1 is DFQATT and CDR2 SNEGSKA (reference sequence). In DNA form, the CDR3 reads TGCAGTGCTATCAGGGGGGACGCGGAGACCCAGTACTTC. Its protein product is CSAIRGDAETQYF.

This clonotype was seen many times. The gene calls are TRBV28 and TRBJ2-3; 7 bases line up with TRBD2. The CDR3 consists of 15 residues. The V and J ends lost 2 bases and 4 bases, in that order; junction bases with no gene match: 6. Per germline, CDR1 MDHEN and CDR2 SYDVKM. DNA of the CDR3: TGTGCCAGCAGTTTACCCGGGAGGTTCTCAGATACGCAGTATTTT. It encodes CASSLPGRFSDTQYF.

At least ten counts were recorded for this clonotype. A read error may produce the germline difference seen at one junction end. This chain connects TRBV5-1 to TRBJ2-5; D might be TRBD2 (6 bases). The CDR3 runs 13 residues. Looked up from germline, CDR1 is SGHRS and CDR2 is YFSETQ. This CDR3 reads CASSSTGEETQYF. The DNA for the CDR3 is TGTGCCAGCAGTTCAACGGGAGAAGAGACCCAGTACTTC.

The rearrangement uses TRBV7-9 and TRBJ2-1; D perhaps matches TRBD2 (5 bases). This CDR3 region has 13 residues. Germline V CDR1 and CDR2: SEHNR, FQNEAQ (reference sequence). The V gene lost 6 bases and the J gene lost 4 bases, with 10 bases spanning the gap. CDR3 protein: CASSSQRYNEQFF. CDR3 sequence (DNA): TGTGCCAGCAGTTCCCAGCGGTACAATGAGCAGTTCTTC. The full variable domain, rest sourced from reference TRBV7-9 and TRBJ2-1, is DTGVSQNPRHKITKRGQNVTFRCDPISEHNRLYWYRQTLGQGPEFLTYFQNEAQLEKSRLLSDRFSAERPKGSFSTLEIQRTEQGDSAMYLCASSSQRYNEQFFGPGTRLTVL.